The TCR beta chain under discussion was sequenced for a study of T cell repertoires in cytomegalovirus infection. Study-wide context: CMV infection and matching HLA type were both indicated by public TCR beta signatures.

Using its own MiXCR run on the reads, TCRdb lists one record per CDR3 protein. The sample yields fewer than 300,000 distinct CDR3 sequences, roughly 24% seen once. The germline V and J ends were trimmed by 2 bases and 4 bases, with 16 bases remaining between them. The germline CDR1 and CDR2 sequences are MNHEY and SVGEGT. This CDR3 contains 16 residues. The sample comprised PBMCs. The chain has TRBV6-2 or TRBV6-3 and TRBJ2-3; TRBD2 might be the D (6 bases). This clonotype originated in a human donor in good health (CMV status not recorded). Some clones in this sample may be carry-over from other donors' samples. The CDR3 spells CASSYDGLAIPDTQYF. DNA for the CDR3: TGTGCCAGCAGTTACGATGGGCTAGCGATTCCAGATACGCAGTATTTT.